This T cell receptor (beta chain) is drawn from a study of sequential checkpoint blockade in melanoma. Treatment reported: randomized to nivolumab then ipilimumab (arm A) or the reverse (arm B). Data came from immunoSEQ multiplex PCR; TCRdb stores just in-frame clones and leaves some out. The sample gives roughly 9,800 clones, roughly 80% of which show up once; 12% is in the top ten. The TCR comes from a human donor with melanoma. The sample here was CD8+ T cells sorted from blood (inferred from file names), taken from a patient given nivolumab and ipilimumab in sequence.

The CDR3 DNA sequence: TGCGCCAGCAGCCAAGGAGGGAATCTGCAGTACTTC. It translates to CASSQGGNLQYF. The chain has TRBV4-1 and TRBJ2-7, with a weak D call TRBD2 (5 bases). V was shortened by 1 base and J by 9 bases, with 10 bases between the two germline ends. Germline V lookup: CDR1 MGHRA, CDR2 YSYEKL. The CDR3 runs 12 residues.